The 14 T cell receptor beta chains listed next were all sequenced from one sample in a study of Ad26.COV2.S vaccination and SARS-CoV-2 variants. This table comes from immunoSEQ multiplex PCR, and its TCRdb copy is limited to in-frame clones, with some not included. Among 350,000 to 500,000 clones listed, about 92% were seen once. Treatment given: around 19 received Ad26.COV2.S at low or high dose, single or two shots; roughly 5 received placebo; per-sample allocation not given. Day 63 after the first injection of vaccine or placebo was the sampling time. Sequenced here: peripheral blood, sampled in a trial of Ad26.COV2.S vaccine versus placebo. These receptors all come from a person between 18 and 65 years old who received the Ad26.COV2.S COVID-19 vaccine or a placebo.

CDR3 coding DNA: TGTGCCAGCAGTTGGCGAGGGGGGGTAGATACGCAGTATTTT. It specifies CASSWRGGVDTQYF. J is TRBJ2-3 and V is TRBV6-2 or TRBV6-3; weak D call: TRBD2 (7 bases). The ends were cut back, 4 bases at V and 5 bases at J, with 13 bases in the middle. The CDR3 has 14 amino acids. Germline V gene lookup returns CDR1 MNHEY and CDR2 SVGEGT.

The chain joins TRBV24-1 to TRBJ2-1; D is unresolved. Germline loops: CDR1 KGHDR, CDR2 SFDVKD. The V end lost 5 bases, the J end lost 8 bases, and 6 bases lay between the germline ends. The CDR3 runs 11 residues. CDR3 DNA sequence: TGTGCCACCAGTGCTCTTTATGAGCAGTTCTTC. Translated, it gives CATSALYEQFF.

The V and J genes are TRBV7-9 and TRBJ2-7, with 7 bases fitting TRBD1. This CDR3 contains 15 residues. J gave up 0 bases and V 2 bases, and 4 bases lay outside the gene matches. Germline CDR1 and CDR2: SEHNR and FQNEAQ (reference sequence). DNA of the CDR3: TGTGCCAGCAGCTTATTACAGGGGAGCTCCTACGAGCAGTACTTC. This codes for CASSLLQGSSYEQYF.

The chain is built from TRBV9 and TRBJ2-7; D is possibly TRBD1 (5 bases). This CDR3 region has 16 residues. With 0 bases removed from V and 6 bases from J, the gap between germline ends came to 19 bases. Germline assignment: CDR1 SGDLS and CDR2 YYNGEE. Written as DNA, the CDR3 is TGTGCCAGCAGCGTAGGATCTGGGGCGGTTCCGACCGAGCAGTACTTC. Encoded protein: CASSVGSGAVPTEQYF.

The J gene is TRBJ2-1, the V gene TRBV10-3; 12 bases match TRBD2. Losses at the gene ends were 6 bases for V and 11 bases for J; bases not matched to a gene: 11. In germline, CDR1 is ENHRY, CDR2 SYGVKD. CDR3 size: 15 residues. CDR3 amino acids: CAIRETSGRTEQQFF. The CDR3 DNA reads TGTGCCATCAGGGAAACTAGCGGGAGGACCGAGCAGCAGTTCTTC.

The CDR3 DNA follows: TGTGCCAGCAGCACCTGGGGACAAGTCCCCGGGGAGCTGTTTTTT. Amino acids: CASSTWGQVPGELFF. The chain employs TRBV21-1 and TRBJ2-2; the table's D call of TRBD1 was not tested on the DNA. TRBV21-1 is a pseudogene locus. This CDR3 is 15 amino acids long.

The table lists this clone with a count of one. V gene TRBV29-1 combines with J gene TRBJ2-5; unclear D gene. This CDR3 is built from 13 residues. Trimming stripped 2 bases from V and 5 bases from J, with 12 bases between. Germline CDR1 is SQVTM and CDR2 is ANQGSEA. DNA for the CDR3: TGCAGCGTTGAAATTCCCCCCGGGGAGACCCAGTACTTC. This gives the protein CSVEIPPGETQYF.

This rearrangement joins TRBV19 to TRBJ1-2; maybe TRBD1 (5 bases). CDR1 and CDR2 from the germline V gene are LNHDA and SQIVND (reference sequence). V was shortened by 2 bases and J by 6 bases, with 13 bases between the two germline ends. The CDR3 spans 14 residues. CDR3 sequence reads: CASSIFGQGDGYTF. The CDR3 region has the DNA TGTGCCAGTAGTATATTTGGGCAGGGAGATGGCTACACCTTC. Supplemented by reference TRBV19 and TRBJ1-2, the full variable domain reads DGGITQSPKYLFRKEGQNVTLSCEQNLNHDAMYWYRQDPGQGLRLIYYSQIVNDFQKGDIAEGYSVSREKKESFPLTVTSAQKNPTAFYLCASSIFGQGDGYTFGSGTRLTVV.

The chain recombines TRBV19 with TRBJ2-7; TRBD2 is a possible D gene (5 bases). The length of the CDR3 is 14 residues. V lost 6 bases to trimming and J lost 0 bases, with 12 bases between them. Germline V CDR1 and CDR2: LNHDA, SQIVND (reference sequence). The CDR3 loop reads CASSPRVFSYEQYF. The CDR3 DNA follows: TGTGCCAGTAGCCCGCGGGTTTTCTCCTACGAGCAGTACTTC.

The CDR3 DNA reads TGTGCCAGCAGTTCCCCGGACAGGGCTGGAAACACCATATATTTT. Translating gives CASSSPDRAGNTIYF. V is TRBV6-5 and J is TRBJ1-3, with 8 positions matching TRBD1. Germline V CDR1 and CDR2: MNHEY, SVGAGI. The CDR3 covers 15 residues. V was pared by 4 bases and J by 2 bases, with 4 bases of the junction left unmatched.

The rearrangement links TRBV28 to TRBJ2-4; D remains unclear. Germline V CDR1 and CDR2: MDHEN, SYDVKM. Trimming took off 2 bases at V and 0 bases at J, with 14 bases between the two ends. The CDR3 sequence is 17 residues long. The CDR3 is CASSLGFAVLAKNIQYF. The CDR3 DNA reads TGTGCCAGCAGTTTAGGTTTTGCGGTTTTAGCCAAAAACATTCAGTACTTC.

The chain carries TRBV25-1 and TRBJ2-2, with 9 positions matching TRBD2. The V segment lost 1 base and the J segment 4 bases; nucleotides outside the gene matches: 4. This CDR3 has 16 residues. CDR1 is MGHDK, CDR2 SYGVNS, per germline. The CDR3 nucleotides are TGTGCCAGCAGTGAATTTGGGACTAGCCTCACCGGGGAGCTGTTTTTT. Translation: CASSEFGTSLTGELFF.

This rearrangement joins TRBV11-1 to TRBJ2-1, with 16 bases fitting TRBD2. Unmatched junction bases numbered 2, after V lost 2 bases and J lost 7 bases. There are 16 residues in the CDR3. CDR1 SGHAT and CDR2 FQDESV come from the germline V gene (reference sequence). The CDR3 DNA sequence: TGTGCCAGCAGCTTAATGGGACTAGCGGGAGGGAATGAGCAGTTCTTC. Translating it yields CASSLMGLAGGNEQFF.

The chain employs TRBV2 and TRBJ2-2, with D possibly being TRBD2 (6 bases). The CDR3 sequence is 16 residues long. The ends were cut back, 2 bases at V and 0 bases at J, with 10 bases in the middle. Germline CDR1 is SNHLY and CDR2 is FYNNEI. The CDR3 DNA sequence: TGTGCCAGCAGTGAAATAGGCGGGGCGAACACCGGGGAGCTGTTTTTT. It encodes CASSEIGGANTGELFF.